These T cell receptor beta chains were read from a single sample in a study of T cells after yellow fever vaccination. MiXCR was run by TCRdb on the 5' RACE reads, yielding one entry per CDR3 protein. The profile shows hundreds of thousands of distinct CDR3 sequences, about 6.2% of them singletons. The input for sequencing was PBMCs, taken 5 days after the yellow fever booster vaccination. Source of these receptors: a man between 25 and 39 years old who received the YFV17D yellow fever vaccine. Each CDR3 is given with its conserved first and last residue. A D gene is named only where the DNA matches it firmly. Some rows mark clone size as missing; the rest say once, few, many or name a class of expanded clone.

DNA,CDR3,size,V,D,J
TGTGCCAGCAGCTTAGTTGGACAGAGCTCTGGGGCCAACGTCCTGACTTTC,CASSLVGQSSGANVLTF,.,TRBV7-2,.,TRBJ2-6
TGTGCCAGCAGGTCCCCGGTAGGGGGCTTCCCCGGGCAGTACTTC,CASRSPVGGFPGQYF,.,TRBV27,TRBD1,TRBJ2-7
TGTGCCAGCAGCTTAGGCGGTAGCGGGAGGGTCGCGAACACCGGGGAGCTGTTTTTT,CASSLGGSGRVANTGELFF,.,TRBV7-8,TRBD2,TRBJ2-2
TGTGCCAGCAGTTACTCCCAAGAGACCCAGTACTTC,CASSYSQETQYF,many,TRBV6-5,.,TRBJ2-5
TGTGCCAGCAGTTCCCTCGGAGGGGGGAATCAGCCCCAGCATTTT,CASSSLGGGNQPQHF,many,TRBV6-5,.,TRBJ1-5
TGCAGTGCTCGCGGGACTAGCGAAGCCTACGAGCAGTACTTC,CSARGTSEAYEQYF,many,TRBV20-1,TRBD2,TRBJ2-7
TGTGCCAGCAGCGGACCGGGGCAGTCCTTTATACGTACCGAGCAGTACTTC,CASSGPGQSFIRTEQYF,many,TRBV7-9,.,TRBJ2-7
TGTGCCAGTTTAGCGGGAGGTGGGGAGACCCAGTACTTC,CASLAGGGETQYF,.,TRBV28,TRBD2,TRBJ2-5
TGCAGTGCTAGAGATACAGCGGGAGGCTCCTACGAGCAGTACTTC,CSARDTAGGSYEQYF,few,TRBV20-1,TRBD2,TRBJ2-7
TGTGCCAGCAGCGGGGGGGGGGCAGGACAAGAGACCCAGTACTTC,CASSGGGAGQETQYF,.,TRBV6-1,TRBD2,TRBJ2-5
TGCGCCAGCAGCCAAGGAGGAGCGCGCGTGGGCACCGGGGAGCTGTTTTTT,CASSQGGARVGTGELFF,few,TRBV4-3,.,TRBJ2-2
TGCGCCAGCAGCCCTCTAGCGGCCTCCTACGAGCAGTACTTC,CASSPLAASYEQYF,many,TRBV5-1,TRBD2,TRBJ2-7
TGTGCCGCCGTGGGAGGGCCGAGGAATGAGCAGTTCTTC,CAAVGGPRNEQFF,few,TRBV28,TRBD2,TRBJ2-1
TGCAGTGTAGCGGGAGGCTACAATGAGCAGTTCTTC,CSVAGGYNEQFF,.,TRBV20-1,TRBD2,TRBJ2-1
TGCAGCGTTAGTCAATCCTACGAGCAGTACTTC,CSVSQSYEQYF,.,TRBV29-1,.,TRBJ2-7
TGTGCCAGCAGCTGGGCGGCGGGCGGGACAGATACGCAGTATTTT,CASSWAAGGTDTQYF,many,TRBV7-2,.,TRBJ2-3